Given below is one T cell receptor (beta chain) in context. The target antigen is unknown. The data belong to a study of memory CD4+ T cells and cytomegalovirus serostatus. Single viable CD3+CD4+CD8-CD45RO+ cells were sorted as the memory CD4+ T cells. Donors' CMV status reflects serum IgG against pp150, pp28, p38, p52. After thawing, CD4+ T cells were positively selected. Study-level findings and limits: CMV serostatus prediction reached median AUC 0.95, or 0.91 with US-trained model. Of under 200 reported CMV TCRbeta sequences, just over 65 were found in memory CD4+ repertoires.

Some clones are missing from TCRdb's copy, which holds only in-frame ones; the method was immunoSEQ multiplex PCR. The sample yields 35,000 to 50,000 clones, approximately 84% seen once. The clonotype comes from an adult in good health and CMV-seronegative. Sample: memory CD4+ T cells from blood.

CDR3 amino acids: CASSPPVAAGVDTEAFF. For the CDR3, the DNA is TGTGCCAGCTCACCACCGGTGGCAGCGGGGGTGGATACTGAAGCTTTCTTT. The chain carries TRBV18 and TRBJ1-1; D is perhaps TRBD1 (5 bases). V lost 0 bases and J 5 bases, leaving 19 bases between the germline ends. The CDR3 totals 17 residues. CDR1 is KGHSH and CDR2 is LQKENI in the germline V gene.